This T cell receptor (beta chain) originates from a study of cytomegalovirus exposure and HLA in healthy donors. About the research overall: For the roughly 400 genotyped donors, approximately 83% fell within the Caucasian-associated ancestry cluster. Study-level results: The authors reported that TCR beta sequences could predict HLA-A and HLA-B alleles. These predictions were accurate for most subjects in the first cohort. Earlier analysis found most TCR beta V segments productive about 87% or about 30% of the time. Researchers reported from a later analysis that most CMV-associated TCR beta chains appeared HLA-restricted.

Primers included in the PCR were 60 Vbeta and 13 Jbeta primers. Sequenced by immunoSEQ multiplex PCR; TCRdb stores in-frame clones only, minus some. The table records approximately 73,000 clones, roughly 60% of them present only once. This clone appeared once. The antigen is not known. This TCR was recovered from a man aged 30-40 years in good health and CMV-seropositive. The source material was PBMCs.

CDR3 bases: TGTGCCACCAGCAGAGATGGGAGAAACACTGAAGCTTTCTTT. Translation: CATSRDGRNTEAFF. The V call is TRBV15, the J call TRBJ1-1; D not resolved. There are 14 residues in the CDR3. Germline loops: CDR1 LNHNV, CDR2 YYDKDF (reference sequence). The V end lost 0 bases, the J end lost 2 bases, and 7 bases lay between the germline ends.